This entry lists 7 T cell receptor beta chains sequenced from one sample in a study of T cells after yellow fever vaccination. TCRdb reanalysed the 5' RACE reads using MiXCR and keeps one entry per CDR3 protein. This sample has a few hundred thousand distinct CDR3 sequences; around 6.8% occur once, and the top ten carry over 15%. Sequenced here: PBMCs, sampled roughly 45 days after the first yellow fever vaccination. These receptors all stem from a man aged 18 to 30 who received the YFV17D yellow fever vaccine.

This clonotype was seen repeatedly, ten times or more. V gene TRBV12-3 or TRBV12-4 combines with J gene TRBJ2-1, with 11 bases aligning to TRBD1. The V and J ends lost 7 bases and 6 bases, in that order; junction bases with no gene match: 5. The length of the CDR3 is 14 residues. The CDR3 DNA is TGTGCCAGCACCCAGGGACAGGGGGTCAATGAGCAGTTCTTC. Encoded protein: CASTQGQGVNEQFF.

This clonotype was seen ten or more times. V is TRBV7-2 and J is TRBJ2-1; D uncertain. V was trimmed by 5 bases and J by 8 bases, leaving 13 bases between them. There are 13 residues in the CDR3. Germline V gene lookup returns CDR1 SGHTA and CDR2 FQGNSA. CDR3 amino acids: CASSDTPGYEQFF. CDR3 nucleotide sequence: TGTGCCAGCAGCGACACACCCGGGTATGAGCAGTTCTTC.

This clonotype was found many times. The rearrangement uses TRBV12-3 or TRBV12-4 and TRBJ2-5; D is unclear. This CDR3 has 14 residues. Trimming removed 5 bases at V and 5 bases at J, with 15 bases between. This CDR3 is CASSPRFVGETQYF. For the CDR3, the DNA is TGTGCCAGCAGTCCCCGTTTTGTGGGGGAGACCCAGTACTTC.

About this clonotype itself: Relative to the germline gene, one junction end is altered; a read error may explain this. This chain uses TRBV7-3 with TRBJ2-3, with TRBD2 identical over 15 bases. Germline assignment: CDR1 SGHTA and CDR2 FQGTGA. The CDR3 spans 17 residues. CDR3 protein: CAISLRTSGGDTDTQYF. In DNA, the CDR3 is TGTGCCATCAGCCTCCGGACTAGCGGGGGGGACACAGATACGCAGTATTTT.

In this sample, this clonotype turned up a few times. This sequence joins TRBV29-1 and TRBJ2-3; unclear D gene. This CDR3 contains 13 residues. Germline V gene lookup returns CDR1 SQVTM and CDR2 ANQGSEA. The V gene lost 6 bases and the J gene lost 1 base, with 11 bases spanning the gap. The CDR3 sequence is CSVRPGGTDTQYF. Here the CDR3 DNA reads TGCAGCGTCCGCCCCGGTGGCACAGATACGCAGTATTTT.

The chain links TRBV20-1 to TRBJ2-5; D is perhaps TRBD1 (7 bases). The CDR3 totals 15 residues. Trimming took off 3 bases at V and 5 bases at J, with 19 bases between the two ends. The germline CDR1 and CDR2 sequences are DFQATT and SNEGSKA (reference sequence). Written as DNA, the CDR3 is TGCAGTGCTAGTGCCCCAGGGGGGATGAGGGAGACCCAGTACTTC. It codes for CSASAPGGMRETQYF.

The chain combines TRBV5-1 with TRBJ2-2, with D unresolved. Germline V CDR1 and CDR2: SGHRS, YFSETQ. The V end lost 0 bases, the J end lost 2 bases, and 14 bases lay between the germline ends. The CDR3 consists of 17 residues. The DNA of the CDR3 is TGCGCCAGCAGCTTGGCCTTCGGAAGTCAAAACACCGGGGAGCTGTTTTTT. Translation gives CASSLAFGSQNTGELFF. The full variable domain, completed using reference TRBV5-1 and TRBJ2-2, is KAGVTQTPRYLIKTRGQQVTLSCSPISGHRSVSWYQQTPGQGLQFLFEYFSETQRNKGNFPGRFSGRQFSNSRSEMNVSTLELGDSALYLCASSLAFGSQNTGELFFGEGSRLTVL.